The 30 T cell receptor beta chains below all came from one sample that was sequenced in a study of blood T cell repertoires in COVID-19. Profiled with immunoSEQ multiplex PCR; TCRdb holds only in-frame clones, not every one. This sample has 120,000 to 150,000 clones; roughly 90% occur once, and the top ten carry 1.2%. The sample was PBMCs or T cells enriched from blood (not recorded which). Source of these receptors: a woman under 40 with acute COVID-19.

The chain has TRBV28 and TRBJ1-2, with D tentatively TRBD1 (5 bases). V lost 2 bases and J lost 4, with 11 bases in between. Germline CDR1 reads MDHEN; CDR2 reads SYDVKM. The CDR3 contains 14 residues. CDR3 region: CASSLTGGSYGYTF. The DNA for the CDR3 is TGTGCCAGCAGTTTAACCGGGGGGTCCTATGGCTACACCTTC.

The chain joins TRBV16 to TRBJ1-2; TRBD1 matches at 7 bases. V lost 0 bases to trimming and J lost 8 bases; unmatched junction nucleotides: 12. This CDR3 comprises 16 residues. Germline CDR1 reads KGHSY; CDR2 reads FQNENV. This CDR3 reads CASSQSTGQKFLGYTF. CDR3 nucleotide sequence: TGTGCCAGCAGCCAATCTACGGGACAGAAGTTTTTGGGCTACACCTTC.

The chain joins TRBV19 to TRBJ1-3, with TRBD1 matching over 8 bases. This CDR3 spans 16 amino acids. The germline V gene has CDR1 LNHDA and CDR2 SQIVND (reference sequence). Trimming cost V 6 bases and J 3 bases; bases outside gene matches: 10. The CDR3 sequence is CASRPGTGVGGNTIYF. DNA of the CDR3: TGTGCCAGTAGACCCGGGACAGGAGTCGGTGGAAACACCATATATTTT.

V is TRBV28 and J is TRBJ2-1, with D possibly matching TRBD2 (5 bases). Germline CDR1 reads MDHEN; CDR2 reads SYDVKM. V lost 5 bases and J lost 9, with 14 bases in between. The CDR3 contains 13 residues. The CDR3 spells CASSRRGASEQFF. CDR3 DNA sequence: TGTGCCAGCAGTCGCCGGGGAGCTAGTGAGCAGTTCTTC.

J is TRBJ1-1 and V is TRBV7-9; D ambiguous. Trimming pared 1 base from V and 7 bases from J, leaving 19 bases between. CDR3 length equals 16 residues. CDR1 SEHNR and CDR2 FQNEAQ come from the germline V gene (reference sequence). CDR3 protein: CASSLGLETARDEAFF. The CDR3 bases are TGTGCCAGCAGCTTAGGTCTCGAGACTGCAAGAGATGAAGCTTTCTTT.

The chain is built from TRBV5-5 and TRBJ1-4, with 8 bases lining up with TRBD1. This CDR3 spans 15 amino acids. Per the germline V gene, CDR1 is SGHKS and CDR2 is YYEKEE (reference sequence). V was clipped by 0 bases and J by 5 bases; unmatched bases: 3. The chain's CDR3 is CASSLVRDRNEKLFF. Written as DNA, the CDR3 is TGTGCCAGCAGCTTGGTCCGGGACAGGAATGAAAAACTGTTTTTT.

This clone has only a few counts. The CDR3 is CASSTQTTDGYTF. The CDR3 nucleotides are TGTGCCAGTAGTACTCAAACAACAGATGGCTACACCTTC. The rearrangement joins TRBV19 to TRBJ1-2; unclear D gene. Germline-derived CDR1 and CDR2 are LNHDA and SQIVND (reference sequence). V dropped 4 bases and J dropped 6 bases, with 12 bases sitting between them. The CDR3 is 13 residues long.

The chain carries TRBV7-9 and TRBJ2-7; TRBD1 matches 7 bases. This CDR3 has 14 amino acids. Germline CDR1 reads SEHNR; CDR2 reads FQNEAQ (reference sequence). The V segment lost 4 bases and the J segment 3 bases; nucleotides outside the gene matches: 6. In DNA form, the CDR3 reads TGTGCCAGCAGCTATGACAGGGAAATCTACGAGCAGTACTTC. Its translation: CASSYDREIYEQYF.

The chain couples TRBV13 to TRBJ2-7; perhaps TRBD1 as D (6 bases). V was shortened by 2 bases and J by 1 base, with 12 bases between the two germline ends. The CDR3 loop spans 15 amino acids. Germline values: CDR1 PRHDT, CDR2 FYEKMQ (reference sequence). The CDR3 DNA reads as TGTGCCAGCAGCTTACGAACGGACAGTTCCTACGAGCAGTACTTC. Residues: CASSLRTDSSYEQYF.

The chain is built from TRBV28 and TRBJ1-1, with D perhaps matching TRBD1 (5 bases). Germline loops: CDR1 MDHEN, CDR2 SYDVKM. The CDR3 length is 14 residues. The V end was cut by 4 bases, the J end by 1 base, with 10 bases between. CDR3 nucleotide sequence: TGTGCCAGCAGTTCCTCAGGGTGGAACACTGAAGCTTTCTTT. Its translation is CASSSSGWNTEAFF.

The chain employs TRBV19 and TRBJ2-7, with D maybe TRBD1 (5 bases). The CDR3 spans 14 residues. The V gene lost 5 bases and the J gene lost 3 bases, with 14 bases spanning the gap. Per the germline V gene, CDR1 is LNHDA and CDR2 is SQIVND (reference sequence). The CDR3 nucleotides read TGTGCCAGTAGTCTGCAGGGATACTACTACGAGCAGTACTTC. It codes for CASSLQGYYYEQYF.

The chain combines TRBV5-4 with TRBJ2-7; D might be TRBD1 (6 bases). This CDR3 contains 14 residues. V lost 3 bases and J 3 bases, leaving 13 bases between the germline ends. The germline CDR1 and CDR2 sequences are SGHNT and YYREEE (reference sequence). For the CDR3, the DNA is TGTGCCAGCAGCTATACAGGGCTCAGCTACGAGCAGTACTTC. It translates to CASSYTGLSYEQYF.

The chain couples TRBV18 to TRBJ2-7; 7 bases line up with TRBD2. This CDR3 contains 14 residues. V shed 3 bases and J 4 bases; nucleotides not matched to a gene: 6. Germline CDR1 KGHSH, CDR2 LQKENI. The CDR3 region is CASSPAGEGYEQYF. The CDR3, as DNA: TGTGCCAGCTCACCGGCGGGAGAGGGATACGAGCAGTACTTC.

This clone is a singleton in its sample. The V call is TRBV7-3, the J call TRBJ1-4; 8 bases match TRBD1. From germline, CDR1 is SGHTA and CDR2 FQGTGA. The CDR3 sequence is 14 residues long. J lost 5 bases, V lost 9 bases, and 8 bases had no gene match. CDR3 in DNA: TGTGCCAGAGACAGGGGAGGGGGCAATGAAAAACTGTTTTTT. Its protein is CARDRGGGNEKLFF. The full variable domain, completed using reference TRBV7-3 and TRBJ1-4, is GAGVSQTPSNKVTEKGKYVELRCDPISGHTALYWYRQSLGQGPEFLIYFQGTGAADDSGLPNDRFFAVRPEGSVSTLKIQRTERGDSAVYLCARDRGGGNEKLFFGSGTQLSVL.

This chain links TRBV9 with TRBJ1-1; D is perhaps TRBD1 (6 bases). CDR1 SGDLS and CDR2 YYNGEE come from the germline V gene. The CDR3 sequence is 15 residues long. V shed 1 base and J shed 1 base, with 11 bases lying between them. The CDR3 is CASSVRGQSNTEAFF. As DNA, the CDR3 is TGTGCCAGCAGCGTAAGAGGACAGTCGAACACTGAAGCTTTCTTT.

The chain carries TRBV19 and TRBJ1-1; D uncertain. The CDR3 contains 13 residues. V was cut by 7 bases and J by 1 base, with 10 bases left in between. Germline-derived CDR1 and CDR2 are LNHDA and SQIVND (reference sequence). The CDR3 is CASTWQANTEAFF. The CDR3 region has the DNA TGTGCCAGTACGTGGCAGGCGAACACTGAAGCTTTCTTT.

The chain employs TRBV6-2 or TRBV6-3 and TRBJ2-5; maybe TRBD2 (5 bases). This CDR3 region has 12 residues. V lost 2 bases and J 9 bases, leaving 10 bases between the germline ends. The germline V gene has CDR1 MNHEY and CDR2 SVGEGT. The DNA for the CDR3 is TGTGCCAGCAGTTACCGGCCGGAGGCCCAGTACTTC. This gives the protein CASSYRPEAQYF.

This chain joins TRBV7-8 and TRBJ1-1; TRBD1 is a possible D gene (6 bases). CDR3 length: 16 amino acids. V was trimmed by 4 bases and J by 4 bases, leaving 19 bases between them. Germline loops: CDR1 SGHVS, CDR2 FQNEAQ. In DNA, the CDR3 is TGTGCCAGCAGCTCCTGGGGCGGAGGGGGGGCCACTGAAGCTTTCTTT. Its protein is CASSSWGGGGATEAFF.

The chain carries TRBV9 and TRBJ2-5; maybe TRBD2 (6 bases). V was shortened by 0 bases and J by 3 bases, with 9 bases between the two germline ends. The germline V gene encodes CDR1 SGDLS and CDR2 YYNGEE. There are 14 residues in the CDR3. The DNA of the CDR3 is TGTGCCAGCAGCGTAGGGAGGGGAGAAGAGACCCAGTACTTC. It yields the protein CASSVGRGEETQYF.

This rearrangement joins TRBV28 to TRBJ1-3; 9 nucleotides agree with TRBD1. Trimming at V came to 6 bases and at J to 4 bases, leaving 19 bases not matched to a gene. There are 19 residues in the CDR3. In germline, CDR1 is MDHEN, CDR2 SYDVKM. CDR3 DNA: TGTGCCAGCAGATCCCTGGGGACAGGGAAGGATTCGTGGGGAAACACCATATATTTT. The encoded protein is CASRSLGTGKDSWGNTIYF.

The V call is TRBV25-1, the J call TRBJ1-4; D is ambiguous. This CDR3 is 14 amino acids long. Germline V gives CDR1 MGHDK, CDR2 SYGVNS. Deletions cut 5 bases from V and 2 bases from J, with 9 bases between. CDR3 residues: CASSPGGTNEKLFF. CDR3 DNA sequence: TGTGCCAGCAGTCCAGGAGGGACTAATGAAAAACTGTTTTTT.

V and J are TRBV13 and TRBJ2-5; 10 nucleotides line up with TRBD2. V gave up 6 bases and J gave up 3 bases; unmatched junction bases: 7. Germline V gives CDR1 PRHDT, CDR2 FYEKMQ (reference sequence). The CDR3 has 15 amino acids. In DNA, the CDR3 is TGTGCCAGCAGGAACCGACTAGCGGGCAAAGAGACCCAGTACTTC. Its translation is CASRNRLAGKETQYF.

The rearrangement joins TRBV6-6 to TRBJ2-1; 7 bases map to TRBD1. V shed 5 bases, J shed 6 bases, and the junction held 13 bases outside the gene matches. This CDR3 has 16 residues. Germline V gene sequence: CDR1 MNHNY, CDR2 SVGAGI (reference sequence). CDR3 sequence reads: CASSKRQGRGVNEQFF. CDR3 DNA: TGTGCCAGCAGTAAAAGACAGGGTAGAGGTGTCAATGAGCAGTTCTTC.

The gene calls are TRBV11-2 and TRBJ2-5; 8 nucleotides align to TRBD2. The CDR3 totals 16 residues. V dropped 5 bases and J dropped 3; count of bases not matched to a gene: 11. Germline V gives CDR1 SGHAT, CDR2 FQNNGV. This CDR3 is CASSQRPGTREETQYF. The CDR3 nucleotides read TGTGCCAGCAGCCAGAGGCCCGGGACTAGGGAAGAGACCCAGTACTTC.

The chain recombines TRBV5-1 with TRBJ1-3; the match to TRBD1 covers 8 bases. Germline V gene lookup returns CDR1 SGHRS and CDR2 YFSETQ. The CDR3 has 16 residues. Germline trimming cut 0 bases from V and 3 bases from J; bases unmatched to any gene: 5. The CDR3 loop reads CASSLEFRGLGNTIYF. CDR3 DNA: TGCGCCAGCAGCTTGGAATTCAGGGGGCTTGGAAACACCATATATTTT.

The chain links TRBV10-3 to TRBJ2-1; perhaps TRBD1 as D (5 bases). The CDR3 contains 16 residues. Germline CDR1 reads ENHRY; CDR2 reads SYGVKD. Trimming removed 7 bases from V and 2 bases from J, with 18 bases in between. CDR3 nucleotides: TGTGCCATCAAAGCCGCCGGACAAGGGACCTACAATGAGCAGTTCTTC. The encoded protein is CAIKAAGQGTYNEQFF.

The chain links TRBV28 to TRBJ1-2; no clear D gene. The CDR3 totals 13 residues. The ends were cut back, 2 bases at V and 3 bases at J, with 7 bases in the middle. Germline CDR1 is MDHEN and CDR2 is SYDVKM. CDR3 residues: CASSLRRHYGYTF. CDR3 bases: TGTGCCAGCAGTTTACGGCGGCACTATGGCTACACCTTC.

The chain recombines TRBV28 with TRBJ2-1, with D maybe TRBD1 (6 bases). Germline CDR1 MDHEN, CDR2 SYDVKM. CDR3 length: 15 amino acids. V lost 6 bases and J lost 6, with 18 bases in between. The CDR3 DNA follows: TGTGCCAGCAGCCTCGCCACAGGGATTCCCAATGAGCAGTTCTTC. This sequence encodes CASSLATGIPNEQFF.

The V call is TRBV7-2, the J call TRBJ2-1, with a weak D call TRBD2 (6 bases). V dropped 2 bases and J dropped 5 bases, with 13 bases sitting between them. The V gene's germline CDR1 is SGHTA and CDR2 FQGNSA. The CDR3 is 15 residues long. The CDR3 DNA is TGTGCCAGCAGCTTAAGGTCGCGGGACCACAATGAGCAGTTCTTC. Translated, it gives CASSLRSRDHNEQFF.

The chain joins TRBV7-9 to TRBJ1-2; D perhaps matches TRBD1 (5 bases). This CDR3 comprises 13 residues. Germline V gene lookup returns CDR1 SEHNR and CDR2 FQNEAQ (reference sequence). The germline V and J ends were trimmed by 2 bases and 7 bases, with 11 bases remaining between them. The CDR3 sequence: CASSLMAGGGYTF. The CDR3 DNA reads TGTGCCAGCAGCTTAATGGCGGGGGGTGGCTACACCTTC.